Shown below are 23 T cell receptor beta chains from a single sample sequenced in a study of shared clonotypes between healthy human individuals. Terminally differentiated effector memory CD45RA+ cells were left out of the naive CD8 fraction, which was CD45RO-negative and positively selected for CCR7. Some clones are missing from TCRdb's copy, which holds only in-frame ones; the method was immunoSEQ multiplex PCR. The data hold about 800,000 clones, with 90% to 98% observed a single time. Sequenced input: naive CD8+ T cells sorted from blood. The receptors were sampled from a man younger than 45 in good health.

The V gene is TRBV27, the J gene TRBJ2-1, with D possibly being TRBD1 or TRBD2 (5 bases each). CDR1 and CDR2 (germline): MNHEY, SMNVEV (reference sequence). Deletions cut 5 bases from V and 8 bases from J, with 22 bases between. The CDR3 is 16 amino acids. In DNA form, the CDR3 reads TGTGCCAGCAGTCGGGGCCCGGGGCTAGCCCTGCATGAGCAGTTCTTC. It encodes CASSRGPGLALHEQFF.

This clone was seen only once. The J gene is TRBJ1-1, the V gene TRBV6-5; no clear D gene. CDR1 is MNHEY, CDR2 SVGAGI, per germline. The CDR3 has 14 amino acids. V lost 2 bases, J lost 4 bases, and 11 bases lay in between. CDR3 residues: CASSYVPPPTEAFF. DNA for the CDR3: TGTGCCAGCAGTTACGTTCCCCCCCCCACTGAAGCTTTCTTT.

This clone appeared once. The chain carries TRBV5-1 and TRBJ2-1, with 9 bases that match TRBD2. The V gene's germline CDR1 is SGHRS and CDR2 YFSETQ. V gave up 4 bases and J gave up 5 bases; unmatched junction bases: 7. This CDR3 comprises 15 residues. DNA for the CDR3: TGCGCCAGCAGCCTTTGGAGCGGGAGGAACAATGAGCAGTTCTTC. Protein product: CASSLWSGRNNEQFF.

In nucleotides, the CDR3 is TGCGCCAGCAGTGAGTCCACGGGGGTTTCTGAAGCTTTCTTT. It encodes CASSESTGVSEAFF. V and J are TRBV10-1 and TRBJ1-1; TRBD1 is a possible D gene (5 bases). Trimming cost V 0 bases and J 6 bases, with 11 bases left between them. The CDR3 runs 14 residues. The germline CDR1 and CDR2 sequences are WNHNN and SYGVQD (reference sequence).

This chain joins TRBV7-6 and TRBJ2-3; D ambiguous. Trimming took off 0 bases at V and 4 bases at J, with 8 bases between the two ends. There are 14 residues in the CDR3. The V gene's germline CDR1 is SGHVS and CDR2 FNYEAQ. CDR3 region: CASSLADPADTQYF. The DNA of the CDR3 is TGTGCCAGCAGCTTAGCTGACCCGGCAGATACGCAGTATTTT.

DNA of the CDR3: TGTGCCAGCAGCTTAGGTCGGACAATTCACCTAGCGGGAGGAACGAACACCGGGGAGCTGTTTTTT. Amino acid sequence: CASSLGRTIHLAGGTNTGELFF. The chain links TRBV7-6 to TRBJ2-2; TRBD2 aligns across 11 bases. Germline trimming cut 1 base from V and 0 bases from J; bases unmatched to any gene: 16. The CDR3 totals 22 residues. The germline gives CDR1 SGHVS, CDR2 FNYEAQ.

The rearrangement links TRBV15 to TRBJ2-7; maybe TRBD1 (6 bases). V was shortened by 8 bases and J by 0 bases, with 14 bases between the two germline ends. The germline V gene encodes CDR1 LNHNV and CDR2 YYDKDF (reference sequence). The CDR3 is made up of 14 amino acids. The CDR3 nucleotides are TGTGCCACCGAGGACAGAACCGCCTCCTACGAGCAGTACTTC. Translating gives CATEDRTASYEQYF.

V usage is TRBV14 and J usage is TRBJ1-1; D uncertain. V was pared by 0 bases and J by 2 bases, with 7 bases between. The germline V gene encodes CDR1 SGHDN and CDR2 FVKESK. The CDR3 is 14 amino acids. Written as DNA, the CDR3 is TGTGCCAGCAGCCAAGATCGAACCAACACTGAAGCTTTCTTT. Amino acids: CASSQDRTNTEAFF.

The CDR3 DNA is TGTGCCAGCAGCCTCACCGGGACAGGGGGCGCAGGCGAGCAGTACTTC. Residues: CASSLTGTGGAGEQYF. The chain combines TRBV7-9 with TRBJ2-7, with 12 bases fitting TRBD1. This CDR3 has 16 amino acids. Germline assignment: CDR1 SEHNR and CDR2 FQNEAQ (reference sequence). V trimming: 5 bases; J trimming: 6 bases; junction bases outside the gene matches: 11.

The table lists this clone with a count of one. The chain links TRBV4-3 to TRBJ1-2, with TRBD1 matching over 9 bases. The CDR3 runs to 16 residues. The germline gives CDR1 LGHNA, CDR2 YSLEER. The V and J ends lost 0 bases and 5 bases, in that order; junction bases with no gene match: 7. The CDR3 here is CASSQEWGQGGYGYTF. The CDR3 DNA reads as TGCGCCAGCAGCCAAGAGTGGGGACAGGGTGGGTATGGCTACACCTTC.

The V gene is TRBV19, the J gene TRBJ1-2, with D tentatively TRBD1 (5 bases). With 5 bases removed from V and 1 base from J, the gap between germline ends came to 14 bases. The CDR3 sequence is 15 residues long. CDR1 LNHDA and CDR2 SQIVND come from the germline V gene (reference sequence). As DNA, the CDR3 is TGTGCCAGTAGTGATCTTCTTGGGGGTAACTATGGCTACACCTTC. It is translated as CASSDLLGGNYGYTF.

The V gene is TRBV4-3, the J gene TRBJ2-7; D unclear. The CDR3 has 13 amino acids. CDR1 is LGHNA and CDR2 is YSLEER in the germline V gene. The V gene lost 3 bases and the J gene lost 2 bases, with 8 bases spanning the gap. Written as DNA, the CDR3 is TGCGCCAGCAGCCAGTGGCAGGCCTACGAGCAGTACTTC. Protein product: CASSQWQAYEQYF.

CDR3 nucleotides: TGTGCCAGCAGCCATCTCCTAGCGGGAGGGTGGAATGAGCAGTTCTTC. Residues: CASSHLLAGGWNEQFF. V gene TRBV9 combines with J gene TRBJ2-1; 12 nucleotides agree with TRBD2. The CDR3 consists of 16 residues. Germline CDR1 SGDLS, CDR2 YYNGEE. V lost 4 bases and J lost 7; bases outside the gene matches: 9.

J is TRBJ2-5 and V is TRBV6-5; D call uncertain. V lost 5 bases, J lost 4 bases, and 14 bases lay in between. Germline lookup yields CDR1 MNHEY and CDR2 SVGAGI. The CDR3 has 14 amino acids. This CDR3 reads CASSNNGVGETQYF. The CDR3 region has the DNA TGTGCCAGCAGTAACAACGGCGTTGGAGAGACCCAGTACTTC.

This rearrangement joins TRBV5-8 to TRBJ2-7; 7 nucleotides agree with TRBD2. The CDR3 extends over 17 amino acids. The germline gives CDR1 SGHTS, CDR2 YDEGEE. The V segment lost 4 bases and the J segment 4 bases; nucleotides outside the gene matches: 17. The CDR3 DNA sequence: TGTGCCAGCAGCCCCCTTCTCGGCGGGAGTTTCCCTTACGAGCAGTACTTC. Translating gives CASSPLLGGSFPYEQYF.

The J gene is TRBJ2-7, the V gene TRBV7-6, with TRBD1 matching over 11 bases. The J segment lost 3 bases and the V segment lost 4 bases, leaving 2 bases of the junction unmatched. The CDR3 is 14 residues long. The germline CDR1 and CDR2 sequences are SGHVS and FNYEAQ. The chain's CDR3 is CASSWGQGVYEQYF. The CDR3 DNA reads TGTGCCAGCAGCTGGGGACAGGGGGTCTACGAGCAGTACTTC.

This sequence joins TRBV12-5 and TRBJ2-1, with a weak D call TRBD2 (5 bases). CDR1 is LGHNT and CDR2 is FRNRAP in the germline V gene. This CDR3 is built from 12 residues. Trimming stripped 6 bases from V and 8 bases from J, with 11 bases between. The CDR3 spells CASGSVGDEQFF. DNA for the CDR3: TGTGCTAGTGGGTCGGTCGGGGATGAGCAGTTCTTC.

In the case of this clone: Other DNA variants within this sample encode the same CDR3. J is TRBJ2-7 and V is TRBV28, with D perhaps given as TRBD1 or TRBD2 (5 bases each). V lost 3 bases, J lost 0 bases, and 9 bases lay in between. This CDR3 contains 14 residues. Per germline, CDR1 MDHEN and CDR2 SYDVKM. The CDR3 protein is CASSFSGSSYEQYF. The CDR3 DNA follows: TGTGCCAGCAGTTTTTCAGGGAGCTCCTACGAGCAGTACTTC.

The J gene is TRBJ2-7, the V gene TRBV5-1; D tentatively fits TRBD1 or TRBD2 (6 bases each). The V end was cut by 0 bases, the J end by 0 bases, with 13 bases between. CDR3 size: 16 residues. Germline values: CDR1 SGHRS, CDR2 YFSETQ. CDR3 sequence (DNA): TGCGCCAGCAGCTTGGTGGGGGGCCCGAACTCCTACGAGCAGTACTTC. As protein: CASSLVGGPNSYEQYF.

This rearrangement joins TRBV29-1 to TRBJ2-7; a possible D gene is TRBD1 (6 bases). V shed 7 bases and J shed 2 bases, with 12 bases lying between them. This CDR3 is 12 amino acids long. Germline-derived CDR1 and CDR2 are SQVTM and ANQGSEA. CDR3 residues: CSALGQPYEQYF. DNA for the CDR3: TGCAGCGCCCTGGGACAACCCTACGAGCAGTACTTC.

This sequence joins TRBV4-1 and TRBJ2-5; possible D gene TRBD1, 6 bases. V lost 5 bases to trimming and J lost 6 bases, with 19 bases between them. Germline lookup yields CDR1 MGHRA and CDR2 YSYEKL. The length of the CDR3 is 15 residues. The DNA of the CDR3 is TGCGCCAGCAGCTCCTCGACGGGACACCCAAAGACCCAGTACTTC. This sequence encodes CASSSSTGHPKTQYF.

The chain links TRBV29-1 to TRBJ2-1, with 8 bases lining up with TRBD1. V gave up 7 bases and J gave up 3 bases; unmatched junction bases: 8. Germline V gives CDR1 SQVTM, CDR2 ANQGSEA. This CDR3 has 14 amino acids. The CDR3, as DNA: TGCAGCGGCGCCCGACAGGGGTACTACAATGAGCAGTTCTTC. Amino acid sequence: CSGARQGYYNEQFF.

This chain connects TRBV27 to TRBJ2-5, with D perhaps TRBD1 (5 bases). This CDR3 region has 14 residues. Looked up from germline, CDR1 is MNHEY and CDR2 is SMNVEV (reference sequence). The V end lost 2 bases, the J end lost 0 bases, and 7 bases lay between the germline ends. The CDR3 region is CASSLPDNQETQYF. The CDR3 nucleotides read TGTGCCAGCAGTTTACCGGACAACCAAGAGACCCAGTACTTC.